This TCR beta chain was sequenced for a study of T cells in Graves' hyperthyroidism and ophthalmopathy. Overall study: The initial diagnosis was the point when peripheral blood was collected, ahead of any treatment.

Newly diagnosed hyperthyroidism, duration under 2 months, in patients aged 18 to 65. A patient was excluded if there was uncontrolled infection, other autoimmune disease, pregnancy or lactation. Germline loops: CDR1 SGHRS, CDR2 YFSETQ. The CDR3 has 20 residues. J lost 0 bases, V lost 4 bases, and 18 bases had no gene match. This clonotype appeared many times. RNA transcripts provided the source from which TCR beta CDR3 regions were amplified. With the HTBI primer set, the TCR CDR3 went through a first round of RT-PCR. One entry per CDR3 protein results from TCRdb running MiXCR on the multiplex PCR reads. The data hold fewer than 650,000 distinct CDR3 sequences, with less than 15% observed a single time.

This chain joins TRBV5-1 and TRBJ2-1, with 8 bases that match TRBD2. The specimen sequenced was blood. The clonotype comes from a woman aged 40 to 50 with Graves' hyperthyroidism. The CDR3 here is CASSPLGPGRATSSYNEQFF. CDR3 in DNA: TGCGCCAGCAGCCCCTTAGGGCCCGGGAGGGCCACCTCCTCCTACAATGAGCAGTTCTTC.